These 5 T cell receptor beta chains originate from one sample sequenced in a study of blood T cell repertoires in COVID-19. Method: immunoSEQ multiplex PCR; TCRdb's copy keeps in-frame clones and lacks some. The sample shows under 200,000 clones, around 78% of them seen only once. Sequences were obtained from PBMCs or T cells enriched from blood (not recorded which). These receptors were collected from a woman aged 50 to 60 who had recovered from COVID-19.

The chain employs TRBV6-5 and TRBJ1-5, with 7 bases that match TRBD1. Germline trimming cut 8 bases from V and 7 bases from J; bases unmatched to any gene: 14. The CDR3 totals 15 residues. CDR1 is MNHEY and CDR2 is SVGAGI in the germline V gene. CDR3 in DNA: TGTGCCAGCGTGAAACAGGGGCTTGCAATCCAGCCCCAGCATTTT. It yields the protein CASVKQGLAIQPQHF.

The V and J genes are TRBV9 and TRBJ1-2, with TRBD1 matching 7 bases. The germline V gene has CDR1 SGDLS and CDR2 YYNGEE. The CDR3 is 16 amino acids. Trimming at V came to 0 bases and at J to 4 bases, leaving 9 bases not matched to a gene. This CDR3 is CASSVGRGQISYGYTF. The CDR3, as DNA: TGTGCCAGCAGCGTAGGACGGGGACAGATAAGCTATGGCTACACCTTC.

The chain is built from TRBV18 and TRBJ2-7; tentative D call: TRBD1 (6 bases). CDR3 length: 13 residues. Trimming stripped 1 base from V and 7 bases from J, with 11 bases between. Germline V gene sequence: CDR1 KGHSH, CDR2 LQKENI. In nucleotides, the CDR3 is TGTGCCAGCTCACCACAACAGGGTGGGGAGCAGTACGTC. It codes for CASSPQQGGEQYV.

The J gene is TRBJ1-6, the V gene TRBV9, with 10 bases that match TRBD1. The CDR3 has 15 amino acids. V shed 4 bases and J 11 bases; nucleotides not matched to a gene: 9. Germline loops: CDR1 SGDLS, CDR2 YYNGEE. The chain's CDR3 is CASSSQGQGRTPLHF. CDR3 sequence (DNA): TGTGCCAGCAGCTCCCAGGGACAGGGGAGGACACCCCTCCACTTT.

This clone came up once. This chain joins TRBV10-2 and TRBJ1-2; D is ambiguous. This CDR3 is built from 16 residues. From germline, CDR1 is WSHSY and CDR2 SAAADI. V was clipped by 2 bases and J by 3 bases, with 16 bases between them. CDR3 in amino acids: CASSERNSLKDYGYTF. The CDR3 region has the DNA TGCGCCAGCAGTGAGCGCAACAGCCTGAAGGACTATGGCTACACCTTC.